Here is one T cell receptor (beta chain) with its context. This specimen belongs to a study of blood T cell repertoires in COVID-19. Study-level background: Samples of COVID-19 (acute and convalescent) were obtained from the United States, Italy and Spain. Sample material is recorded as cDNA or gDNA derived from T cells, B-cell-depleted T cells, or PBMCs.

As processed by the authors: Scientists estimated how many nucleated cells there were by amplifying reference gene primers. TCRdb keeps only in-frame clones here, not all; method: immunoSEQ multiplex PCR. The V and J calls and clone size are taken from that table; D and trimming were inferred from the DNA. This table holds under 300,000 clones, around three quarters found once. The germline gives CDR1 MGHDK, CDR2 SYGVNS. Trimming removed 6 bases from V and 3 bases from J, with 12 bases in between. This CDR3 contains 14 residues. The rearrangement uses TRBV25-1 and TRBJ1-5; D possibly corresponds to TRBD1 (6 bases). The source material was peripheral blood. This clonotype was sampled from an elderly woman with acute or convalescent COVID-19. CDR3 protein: CASSQTGINQPQHF. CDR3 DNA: TGTGCCAGCAGCCAAACAGGGATCAATCAGCCCCAGCATTTT.